This entry lists 7 T cell receptor beta chains sequenced from one sample in a study of T cell repertoires in cytomegalovirus infection. TCRdb reanalysed the reads using MiXCR and keeps one entry per CDR3 protein. The table includes more than 150,000 distinct CDR3 sequences, approximately 19% detected once. The material sequenced was PBMCs. These TCRs come from a human donor in good health (CMV status not recorded). Some clones in this sample may be carry-over from other donors' samples.

This clonotype has a count of ten or more. The chain links TRBV5-1 to TRBJ1-1; the match to TRBD1 covers 9 bases. The germline CDR1 and CDR2 sequences are SGHRS and YFSETQ. CDR3 size: 18 residues. Trimming at V came to 0 bases and at J to 5 bases, leaving 14 bases not matched to a gene. The CDR3 nucleotides are TGCGCCAGCAGCTTGGATTTTTGGGACAGGGATTTTAATACTGAAGCTTTCTTT. Translation gives CASSLDFWDRDFNTEAFF.

The chain uses TRBV15 and TRBJ2-5; a weak D match, TRBD2 (5 bases). The CDR3 has 15 residues. Germline-derived CDR1 and CDR2 are LNHNV and YYDKDF (reference sequence). V lost 0 bases and J 1 base, leaving 9 bases between the germline ends. The CDR3 sequence is CATSRDPGVQETQYF. DNA for the CDR3: TGTGCCACCAGCAGAGATCCCGGGGTCCAAGAGACCCAGTACTTC.

This clonotype was observed a handful of times. The V and J genes are TRBV6-6 and TRBJ1-1, with D possibly matching TRBD1 (6 bases). Trimming took 5 bases from V and 1 from J, leaving 8 bases between them. Germline assignment: CDR1 MNHNY and CDR2 SVGAGI (reference sequence). This CDR3 has 13 amino acids. CDR3 amino acids: CASSQGWNTEAFF. The CDR3 nucleotides are TGTGCCAGCAGTCAGGGGTGGAACACTGAAGCTTTCTTT.

This clonotype was seen only a few times. The gene calls are TRBV29-1 and TRBJ1-1; 7 positions match TRBD1. V was clipped by 7 bases and J by 4 bases; unmatched bases: 9. Germline V CDR1 and CDR2: SQVTM, ANQGSEA. The CDR3 length is 13 residues. The CDR3: CSGRQGSSTEAFF. In nucleotides, the CDR3 is TGCAGCGGGAGACAGGGATCGAGCACTGAAGCTTTCTTT.

This clonotype occurred many times. J is TRBJ1-5 and V is TRBV7-2, with a tentative D call TRBD1 (6 bases). CDR1 and CDR2 from the germline V gene are SGHTA and FQGNSA. V was shortened by 3 bases and J by 3 bases, with 12 bases between the two germline ends. The CDR3 is 15 residues long. DNA for the CDR3: TGTGCCAGCAGCTTCAGGGGATTGGACAATCAGCCCCAGCATTTT. Amino acids: CASSFRGLDNQPQHF.

The chain's CDR3 is CASSLTPRGAGYYGYTF. The CDR3 DNA reads TGTGCCAGCAGCTTGACGCCACGGGGAGCAGGGTACTATGGCTACACCTTC. The gene calls are TRBV5-6 and TRBJ1-2; possible D gene TRBD1, 5 bases. This CDR3 has 17 amino acids. CDR1 is SGHDT and CDR2 is YYEEEE in the germline V gene. Trimming took off 1 base at V and 3 bases at J, with 19 bases between the two ends. Complete variable domain (other parts from reference TRBV5-6 and TRBJ1-2): DAGVTQSPTHLIKTRGQQVTLRCSPKSGHDTVSWYQQALGQGPQFIFQYYEEEERQRGNFPDRFSGHQFPNYSSELNVNALLLGDSALYLCASSLTPRGAGYYGYTFGSGTRLTVV.

This clonotype was seen many times. The chain couples TRBV6-6 to TRBJ2-5, with D perhaps assigned TRBD1 or TRBD2 (6 bases each). Trimming took off 0 bases at V and 4 bases at J, with 9 bases between the two ends. CDR1 and CDR2 from the germline V gene are MNHNY and SVGAGI (reference sequence). This CDR3 is built from 14 residues. The CDR3 DNA sequence: TGTGCCAGCAGTTACTCAGGGGGGAGAGAGACCCAGTACTTC. Amino acid sequence: CASSYSGGRETQYF.